The sample holds one count of the clone carrying this T cell receptor (beta chain). V dropped 8 bases and J dropped 6; count of bases not matched to a gene: 4. Germline values: CDR1 MNHEY, CDR2 SVGAGI. The CDR3 contains 13 residues. This sample is part of a study of blood T cells in healthy people across ages. The use of a sample-barcoded 5' primer and a J-beta primer mix characterized a second PCR of about 7 to 12 cycles. TCRdb used MiXCR to reprocess the 5' RACE reads, holding one entry per CDR3 protein. The table includes 1,300,000 or so distinct CDR3 sequences, 45% to 70% detected once. Ranging in age from about 6 to 95, the donors were healthy Caucasian individuals from Russia.

The V and J genes are TRBV6-5 and TRBJ2-3, with TRBD1 matching over 11 bases. Sample: blood. This TCR came from a man younger than 30 in good health. Written as DNA, the CDR3 is TGTGCCAGCCGGGACAGGGGGATCGATACGCAGTATTTT. It yields the protein CASRDRGIDTQYF.